A single sample gave rise to the 22 T cell receptor beta chains below, sequenced in a study of T cell responses to AZD1222 COVID-19 vaccine. Only in-frame clones appear in the TCRdb table, and some are missing; sequencing was by immunoSEQ multiplex PCR. The sample contains about 180,000 clones, about nine tenths of which appear only once. Sequencing used peripheral blood, obtained on day 0 of AZD1222 vaccination. Source of these receptors: an adult in good health.

This chain links TRBV3-1 (or the pseudogene TRBV3-2) with TRBJ2-1; possibly TRBD1 or TRBD2 for D (5 bases each). V was trimmed by 4 bases and J by 6 bases, leaving 13 bases between them. Germline V gene lookup returns CDR1 LGHDT and CDR2 YNNKEL (reference sequence). The CDR3 extends over 14 amino acids. CDR3 nucleotides: TGTGCCAGCAGCCCCCGGGACGCCGGCAATGAGCAGTTCTTC. Translation gives CASSPRDAGNEQFF.

The chain carries TRBV7-9 and TRBJ1-4; D call uncertain. Deletions cut 7 bases from V and 8 bases from J, with 14 bases between. The CDR3 spans 13 residues. Germline V lookup: CDR1 SEHNR, CDR2 FQNEAQ (reference sequence). CDR3 region: CASTPLPKEKLFF. For the CDR3, the DNA is TGTGCCAGCACCCCCCTACCGAAGGAAAAACTGTTTTTT.

The V and J genes are TRBV7-3 and TRBJ2-1; D is uncertain. Trimming pared 3 bases from V and 5 bases from J, leaving 8 bases between. Germline V gene lookup returns CDR1 SGHTA and CDR2 FQGTGA. CDR3 length: 13 amino acids. The chain's CDR3 is CASSFRQDNEQFF. DNA for the CDR3: TGTGCCAGCAGCTTCCGGCAGGACAATGAGCAGTTCTTC.

This clone has just one count. The J gene is TRBJ1-5, the V gene TRBV20-1; D is unresolved. This CDR3 spans 13 amino acids. In germline, CDR1 is DFQATT, CDR2 SNEGSKA (reference sequence). Deletions cut 3 bases from V and 1 base from J, with 7 bases between. This CDR3 reads CSASWQSNQPQHF. The CDR3, as DNA: TGCAGTGCTAGTTGGCAGAGCAATCAGCCCCAGCATTTT.

On this clone itself: One junction end disagrees with the germline gene, perhaps due to a read error. The gene calls are TRBV15 and TRBJ1-4, with 10 bases identical to TRBD1. Germline CDR1 and CDR2: LNHNV and YYDKDF (reference sequence). The CDR3 has 16 amino acids. The CDR3 nucleotides are TGTGCCACCACCAGAGGCCAGGGACAGGGGTATGAAAAACTGTTTTTT. Protein: CATTRGQGQGYEKLFF. Looking up the rest from reference TRBV15 and TRBJ1-4 gives the full variable domain: DAMVIQNPRYQVTQFGKPVTLSCSQTLNHNVMYWYQQKSSQAPKLLFHYYDKDFNNEADTPDNFQSRRPNTSFCFLDIRSPGLGDTAMYLCATTRGQGQGYEKLFFGSGTQLSVL.

This chain uses TRBV12-3 or TRBV12-4 with TRBJ1-1; D is undetermined. CDR3 size: 13 residues. With 4 bases removed from V and 0 bases from J, the gap between germline ends came to 6 bases. For the CDR3, the DNA is TGTGCCAGCAGTTCGCAGATGAACACTGAAGCTTTCTTT. Amino acid sequence: CASSSQMNTEAFF.

The CDR3 loop reads CASSSRDRGFYGYTF. CDR3 nucleotides: TGTGCCAGCAGCTCCCGGGACAGGGGTTTCTATGGCTACACCTTC. The gene calls are TRBV3-1 (or the pseudogene TRBV3-2) and TRBJ1-2; 10 nucleotides match TRBD1. V lost 5 bases and J lost 4; bases outside the gene matches: 7. Germline-derived CDR1 and CDR2 are LGHDT and YNNKEL (reference sequence). The CDR3 extends over 15 amino acids.

The rearrangement links TRBV28 to TRBJ1-3, with D uncertain. CDR1 and CDR2 from the germline V gene are MDHEN and SYDVKM. The CDR3 contains 13 residues. Trimming took 5 bases from V and 0 from J, leaving 5 bases between them. The CDR3, as DNA: TGTGCCAGCAGTGGTGGCTCTGGAAACACCATATATTTT. This codes for CASSGGSGNTIYF.

This sequence joins TRBV6-1 and TRBJ1-4; D is perhaps TRBD1 (5 bases). Germline loops: CDR1 MNHNS, CDR2 SASEGT. This CDR3 is built from 14 residues. V was shortened by 3 bases and J by 3 bases, with 8 bases between the two germline ends. The CDR3 spells CASSDGGANEKLFF. In DNA, the CDR3 is TGTGCCAGCAGTGACGGGGGGGCTAATGAAAAACTGTTTTTT.

The chain uses TRBV7-6 and TRBJ1-3; D is unresolved. Germline lookup yields CDR1 SGHVS and CDR2 FNYEAQ. CDR3 length: 12 residues. Trimming shortened V by 4 bases and J by 2 bases, and 3 bases separated the two germline ends. The CDR3 DNA reads TGTGCCAGCAGCTCGGCTGGAAACACCATATATTTT. Protein: CASSSAGNTIYF.

The chain combines TRBV4-3 with TRBJ2-5; TRBD1 is a possible D gene (5 bases). Trimming cost V 1 base and J 4 bases, with 10 bases left between them. This CDR3 has 14 amino acids. Germline loops: CDR1 LGHNA, CDR2 YSLEER. The CDR3 region is CASSQGRVPETQYF. The DNA of the CDR3 is TGCGCCAGCAGCCAAGGCAGGGTCCCAGAGACCCAGTACTTC.

The genes are TRBV5-4 and TRBJ1-1, with D perhaps matching TRBD1 (5 bases). The length of the CDR3 is 15 residues. Germline V gene data show CDR1 as SGHNT and CDR2 as YYREEE (reference sequence). The germline V and J ends were trimmed by 4 bases and 0 bases, with 13 bases remaining between them. The CDR3 loop is CASSPTATMNTEAFF. In nucleotides, the CDR3 is TGTGCCAGCAGCCCGACAGCTACGATGAACACTGAAGCTTTCTTT.

The CDR3 nucleotides are TGTGCCAGCAGCCCACACCCAGTCGTCCTGGGGCTAAGCACAGATACGCAGTATTTT. This codes for CASSPHPVVLGLSTDTQYF. The chain uses TRBV9 and TRBJ2-3, with D possibly matching TRBD1 (5 bases). The CDR3 is made up of 19 amino acids. The germline gives CDR1 SGDLS, CDR2 YYNGEE. The V end lost 4 bases, the J end lost 0 bases, and 24 bases lay between the germline ends. Combining the CDR3 with reference TRBV9 and TRBJ2-3 gives the whole variable domain DSGVTQTPKHLITATGQRVTLRCSPRSGDLSVYWYQQSLDQGLQFLIQYYNGEERAKGNILERFSAQQFPDLHSELNLSSLELGDSALYFCASSPHPVVLGLSTDTQYFGPGTRLTVL.

V usage is TRBV21-1 and J usage is TRBJ1-1; the table's D call TRBD1 went unverified against the DNA. TRBV21-1 is assigned pseudogene status. The CDR3 is made up of 14 amino acids. The DNA for the CDR3 is TGTGCCAGCACCCTGACAGAATCGAACACTGAAGCTTTCTTT. It encodes CASTLTESNTEAFF.

This rearrangement joins TRBV5-1 to TRBJ1-4, with 9 bases matching TRBD1. The CDR3 covers 14 residues. The trim removed 2 bases at V and 6 bases at J, leaving 2 bases unmatched. Germline values: CDR1 SGHRS, CDR2 YFSETQ. In nucleotides, the CDR3 is TGCGCCAGCAGCTTTGGGACAGGGTATGAAAAACTGTTTTTT. It translates to CASSFGTGYEKLFF. Filled out from reference TRBV5-1 and TRBJ1-4, the complete variable domain reads KAGVTQTPRYLIKTRGQQVTLSCSPISGHRSVSWYQQTPGQGLQFLFEYFSETQRNKGNFPGRFSGRQFSNSRSEMNVSTLELGDSALYLCASSFGTGYEKLFFGSGTQLSVL.

This chain joins TRBV5-1 and TRBJ1-1; D is ambiguous. Trimming stripped 2 bases from V and 4 bases from J, with 18 bases between. There are 16 residues in the CDR3. Germline values: CDR1 SGHRS, CDR2 YFSETQ. CDR3 loop: CASSFYPGVSATEAFF. In nucleotides, the CDR3 is TGCGCCAGCAGCTTTTACCCGGGCGTGTCCGCCACTGAAGCTTTCTTT.

The chain recombines TRBV7-9 with TRBJ1-2; no clear D gene. This CDR3 contains 15 residues. Germline lookup yields CDR1 SEHNR and CDR2 FQNEAQ (reference sequence). V was cut by 4 bases and J by 6 bases, with 18 bases left in between. CDR3 sequence: CASSSPQELRDGYTF. The CDR3 DNA follows: TGTGCCAGCAGCTCCCCCCAAGAGCTCCGAGATGGCTACACCTTC.

DNA for the CDR3: TGTGCCAGCAGCCAGGTCCCGGGGGGGTCCTACGAGCAGTACTTC. It specifies CASSQVPGGSYEQYF. The chain recombines TRBV5-5 with TRBJ2-7, with TRBD2 matching 8 bases. CDR3 length: 15 amino acids. V shed 4 bases and J 1 base; nucleotides not matched to a gene: 7. In germline, CDR1 is SGHKS, CDR2 YYEKEE (reference sequence).

The chain links TRBV18 to TRBJ2-3; TRBD2 matches at 7 bases. Germline-derived CDR1 and CDR2 are KGHSH and LQKENI. V lost 2 bases to trimming and J lost 4 bases; unmatched junction nucleotides: 9. The CDR3 length is 16 residues. The CDR3 DNA is TGTGCCAGCTCACCATCAGGGATAGGGAGGGCAGATACGCAGTATTTT. Translating it yields CASSPSGIGRADTQYF.

This chain joins TRBV5-1 and TRBJ1-2, with 7 bases fitting TRBD1. The germline gives CDR1 SGHRS, CDR2 YFSETQ. Unmatched junction bases numbered 8, after V lost 4 bases and J lost 8 bases. This CDR3 contains 13 residues. The chain's CDR3 is CASSVGQPVGYTF. The CDR3 DNA sequence: TGCGCCAGCAGCGTGGGACAGCCGGTCGGCTACACCTTC.

This sequence joins TRBV28 and TRBJ1-2; D gene ambiguous. CDR1 is MDHEN, CDR2 SYDVKM, per germline. The length of the CDR3 is 11 residues. Deletions cut 6 bases from V and 12 bases from J, with 14 bases between. The CDR3 protein is CASSQSRTNTF. Here the CDR3 DNA reads TGTGCCAGCAGCCAATCACGTACCAACACCTTC.

The rearrangement uses TRBV9 and TRBJ2-2; TRBD1 might be the D (5 bases). Germline lookup yields CDR1 SGDLS and CDR2 YYNGEE. Trimming took off 0 bases at V and 0 bases at J, with 15 bases between the two ends. This CDR3 comprises 18 residues. The CDR3 region is CASSVGVGLGSNTGELFF. CDR3 bases: TGTGCCAGCAGCGTAGGTGTGGGGCTAGGATCGAACACCGGGGAGCTGTTTTTT.